This is a list of T cell receptor beta chains from one sample in a study of cytomegalovirus exposure and HLA in healthy donors. TCRdb keeps only in-frame clones here, not all; method: immunoSEQ multiplex PCR. The data show tens of thousands of clones, just under 95% seen once. The source material was PBMCs. The source is a man aged 18 to 30 in good health and CMV-seronegative. CDR3s include the opening cysteine and the closing phenylalanine or tryptophan. D genes are given only for firm matches. Size is omitted from some rows. Given values are once, few, many or a class for expanded clones.

v_gene: TRBV2; d_gene: -; abundance: -; j_gene: TRBJ1-1; CDR3aa: CASGGGPEAFF; CDR3nt: TGTGCCAGCGGGGGGGGGCCTGAAGCTTTCTTT
v_gene: TRBV7-8; d_gene: -; abundance: -; j_gene: TRBJ2-7; CDR3aa: CASSPRPGGEQYF; CDR3nt: TGTGCCAGCAGCCCGAGACCCGGGGGCGAGCAGTACTTC
v_gene: TRBV5-1; d_gene: TRBD2; abundance: -; j_gene: TRBJ2-7; CDR3aa: CASSLRSGYEQYF; CDR3nt: TGCGCCAGCAGCTTGCGTAGCGGGTACGAGCAGTACTTC
v_gene: TRBV28; d_gene: TRBD1; abundance: -; j_gene: TRBJ1-1; CDR3aa: CASIDLDREAEAFF; CDR3nt: TGTGCCAGCATCGATCTCGACAGGGAGGCTGAAGCTTTCTTT
v_gene: TRBV25-1; d_gene: TRBD1; abundance: -; j_gene: TRBJ1-1; CDR3aa: CASTFTGVTEAFF; CDR3nt: TGTGCCAGTACTTTTACAGGGGTAACTGAAGCTTTCTTT
v_gene: TRBV9; d_gene: TRBD1; abundance: -; j_gene: TRBJ2-2; CDR3aa: CASKPGQGNTNTGELFF; CDR3nt: TGTGCCAGCAAGCCGGGACAGGGTAATACGAACACCGGGGAGCTGTTTTTT
v_gene: TRBV4-2; d_gene: TRBD1; abundance: -; j_gene: TRBJ2-7; CDR3aa: CASSRQPDRGQYEQYF; CDR3nt: TGTGCCAGCAGCCGACAGCCGGACAGGGGGCAATACGAGCAGTACTTC
v_gene: TRBV2; d_gene: -; abundance: once; j_gene: TRBJ1-2; CDR3aa: CATSPLEDGYTF; CDR3nt: TGTGCCACCAGCCCCCTGGAGGATGGCTACACCTTC
v_gene: TRBV10-2; d_gene: TRBD1; abundance: -; j_gene: TRBJ1-6; CDR3aa: CASSEPGQGFNSPLHF; CDR3nt: TGCGCCAGCAGTGAGCCCGGACAGGGTTTTAATTCACCCCTCCACTTT
v_gene: TRBV5-1; d_gene: TRBD2; abundance: -; j_gene: TRBJ2-5; CDR3aa: CASSSVAGGETQYF; CDR3nt: TGCGCCAGCAGCTCGGTAGCGGGGGGGGAGACCCAGTACTTC